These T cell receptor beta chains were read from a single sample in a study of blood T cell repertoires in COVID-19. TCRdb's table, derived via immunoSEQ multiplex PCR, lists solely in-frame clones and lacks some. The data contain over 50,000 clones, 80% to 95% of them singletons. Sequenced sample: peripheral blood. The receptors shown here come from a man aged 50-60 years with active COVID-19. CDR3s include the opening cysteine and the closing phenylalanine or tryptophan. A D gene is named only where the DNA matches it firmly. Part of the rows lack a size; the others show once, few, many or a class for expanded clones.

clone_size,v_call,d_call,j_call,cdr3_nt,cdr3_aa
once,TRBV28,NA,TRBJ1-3,TGTGCCAGCAGTTTATTCTCTGGGGGGTCTACTGGAAACACCATATATTTT,CASSLFSGGSTGNTIYF
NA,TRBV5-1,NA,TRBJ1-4,TGCGCCAGCAGCTTGGCGGCGGGTGCTAATGAAAAACTGTTTTTT,CASSLAAGANEKLFF
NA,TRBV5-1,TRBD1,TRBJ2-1,TGCGCCAGCAGGGAAAGACAGGGCCTCAATGAGCAGTTCTTC,CASRERQGLNEQFF
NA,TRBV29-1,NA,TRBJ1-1,TGCAGCGTACCCAAGCGGGGGAACACTGAAGCTTTCTTT,CSVPKRGNTEAFF
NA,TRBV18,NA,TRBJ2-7,TGTGCCAGCTCACCACCAGGGGGGGACTACGAGCAGTACTTC,CASSPPGGDYEQYF
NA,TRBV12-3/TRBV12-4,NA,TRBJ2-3,TGTGCCAGCAGACACCTCTCCACAGATACGCAGTATTTT,CASRHLSTDTQYF
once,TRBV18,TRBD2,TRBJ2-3,TGTGCCAGCTCACCCGGGAGGTCGGCAGATACGCAGTATTTT,CASSPGRSADTQYF
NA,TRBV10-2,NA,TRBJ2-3,TGCGCCAGCAAAGGCCTACGCGGGACCACAAATGCTACAGATACGCAGTATTTT,CASKGLRGTTNATDTQYF
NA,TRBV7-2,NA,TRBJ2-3,TGTGCCAGCAGCTTGGGAGGGGGGCCCACAGATACGCAGTATTTT,CASSLGGGPTDTQYF
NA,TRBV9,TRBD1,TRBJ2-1,TGTGCCAGCAGCTTCCGGACAGGGCTATACAATGAGCAGTTCTTC,CASSFRTGLYNEQFF
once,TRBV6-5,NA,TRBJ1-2,TGTGCCAGCAGACAGTCCTACAAAGCTAACTATGGCTACACCTTC,CASRQSYKANYGYTF
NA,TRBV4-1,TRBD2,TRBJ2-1,TGCGCCAGCAGCCAACTAGCGGGAGGTTCCTACAATGAGCAGTTCTTC,CASSQLAGGSYNEQFF
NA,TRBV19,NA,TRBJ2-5,TGTGCCAGTAGTATTGCCAACTCCCCTAAAGAGACCCAGTACTTC,CASSIANSPKETQYF
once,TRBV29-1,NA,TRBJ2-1,TGCAGCGTCGGGACACAACGCAATGAGCAGTTCTTC,CSVGTQRNEQFF
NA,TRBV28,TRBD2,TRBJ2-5,TGTGCCAGCAGTTCCCCGGGACTAGCAGAAGAGACCCAGTACTTC,CASSSPGLAEETQYF
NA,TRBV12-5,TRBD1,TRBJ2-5,TGTGCTAGTGGTCCCAGGGGACAGGAAGAGACCCAGTACTTC,CASGPRGQEETQYF
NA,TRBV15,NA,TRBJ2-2,TGTGCCACCAGCAGAGATCCGGGACAAAGCACCGGGGAGCTGTTTTTT,CATSRDPGQSTGELFF
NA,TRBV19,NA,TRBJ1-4,TGTGCCAGTAGTATTTCCAGGAATGAAAAACTGTTTTTT,CASSISRNEKLFF
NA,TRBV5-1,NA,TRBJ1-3,TGCGCCAGCAGCTTGGAACAGGGTGAGGGAAACACCATATATTTT,CASSLEQGEGNTIYF
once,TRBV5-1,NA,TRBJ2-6,TGCGCCAGCAGCTTGGAAGTGCGGACTGGGGCCAACGTCCTGACTTTC,CASSLEVRTGANVLTF
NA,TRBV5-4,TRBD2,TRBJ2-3,TGTGCCAGCAGTTTAGCGGGAGCGGGCACAGATACGCAGTATTTT,CASSLAGAGTDTQYF
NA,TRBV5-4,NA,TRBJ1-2,TGTGCCAGCAGCTGGAACAGGGTATTTGGCTACACCTTC,CASSWNRVFGYTF
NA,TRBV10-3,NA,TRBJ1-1,TGTGCCATCAGTGACGGTACTAAAGCTTTCTTT,CAISDGTKAFF